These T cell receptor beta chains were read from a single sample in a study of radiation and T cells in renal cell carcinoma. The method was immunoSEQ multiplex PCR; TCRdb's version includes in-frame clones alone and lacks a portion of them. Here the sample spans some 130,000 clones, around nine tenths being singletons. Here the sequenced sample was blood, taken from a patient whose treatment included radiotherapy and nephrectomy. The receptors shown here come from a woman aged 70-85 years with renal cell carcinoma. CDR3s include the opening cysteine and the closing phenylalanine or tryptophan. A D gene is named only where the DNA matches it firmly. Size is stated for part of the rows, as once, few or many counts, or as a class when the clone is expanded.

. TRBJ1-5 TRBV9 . TGTGCCAGCAGCCCAGGGCCTTATAGCAATCAGCCCCAGCATTTT CASSPGPYSNQPQHF
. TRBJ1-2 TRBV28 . TGTGCCAGCAGTGGAAGGTCGGGCTATGGCTACACCTTC CASSGRSGYGYTF
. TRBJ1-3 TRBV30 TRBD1 TGTGCCTGGAGTGTACAGGGGACAAGAAACACCATATATTTT CAWSVQGTRNTIYF
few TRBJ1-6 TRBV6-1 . TGTGCCAGCAGTGCAACGGGGGGCGCAGGGGCTTATTCACCCCTCCACTTT CASSATGGAGAYSPLHF
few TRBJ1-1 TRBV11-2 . TGTGCCAGCAGTGCGCTAAGGAACACTGAAGCTTTCTTT CASSALRNTEAFF
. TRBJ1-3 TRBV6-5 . TGTGCCAGCAGTTTACTGGGAGGGAGCTCTGGAAACACCATATATTTT CASSLLGGSSGNTIYF
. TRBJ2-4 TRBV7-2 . TGTGCCAGCAGCTTACGGGGAGTGGACAAAAACATTCAGTACTTC CASSLRGVDKNIQYF
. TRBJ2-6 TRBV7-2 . TGTGCCAGCAGCCATGGACAGCCTGGGGCCAACGTCCTGACTTTC CASSHGQPGANVLTF
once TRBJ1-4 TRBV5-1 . TGCGCCAGCAGCCCGGACCTAAGGGGCCGAGAAAAACTGTTTTTT CASSPDLRGREKLFF
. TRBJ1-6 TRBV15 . TGTGCCACCAGCAGGTCCGACAGATACTATAATTCACCCCTCCACTTT CATSRSDRYYNSPLHF
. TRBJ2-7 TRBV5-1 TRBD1 TGCGCCAGCAGCTTGGCGGGACAGGGATTTTACGAGCAGTACTTC CASSLAGQGFYEQYF
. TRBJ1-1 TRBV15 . TGTGCCACCAGCAGAGATAGGGCCTCTGCTTGGGCCGAAGCTTTCTTT CATSRDRASAWAEAFF
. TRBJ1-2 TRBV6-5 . TGTGCCAGCAGTTACGAACGGACGTCTGGCTACACCTTC CASSYERTSGYTF
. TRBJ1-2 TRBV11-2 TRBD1 TGTGCCAGCAGCTTAGCAGACAGGGCCTATGGCTACACCTTC CASSLADRAYGYTF
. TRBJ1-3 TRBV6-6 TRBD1 TGTGCCAGCAGTCGGACAGGAATGTTATCTGGAAACACCATATATTTT CASSRTGMLSGNTIYF
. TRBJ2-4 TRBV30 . TGTGCCTGGAGTTCGGGACCTCTAGCCAAAAACATTCAGTACTTC CAWSSGPLAKNIQYF
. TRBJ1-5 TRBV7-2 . TGTGCCAGCAGCTTGCTGGCCGACAATCAGCCCCAGCATTTT CASSLLADNQPQHF
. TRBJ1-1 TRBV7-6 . TGTGCCAGCAGCTTATTCCCGGGGAACACTGAAGCTTTCTTT CASSLFPGNTEAFF
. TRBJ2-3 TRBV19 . TGTGCCAGTAGTTCCCATGGCACAGATACGCAGTATTTT CASSSHGTDTQYF
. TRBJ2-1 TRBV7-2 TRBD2 TGTGCCAGCAGCCTCCGATTGCTAGCGGGGGCCTACAATGAGCAGTTCTTC CASSLRLLAGAYNEQFF
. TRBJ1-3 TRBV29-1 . TGCAGCGTAGCGGACAGCTCTGGAAACACCATATATTTT CSVADSSGNTIYF
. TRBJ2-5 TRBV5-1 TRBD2 TGCGCCAGCAGCACAGGACTAGCGGGGTTCCAAGAGACCCAGTACTTC CASSTGLAGFQETQYF
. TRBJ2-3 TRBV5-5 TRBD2 TGTGCCAGCAGTTTGATAGCGGGGGGCACAGATACGCAGTATTTT CASSLIAGGTDTQYF
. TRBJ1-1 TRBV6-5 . TGTGCCAGCAGTTACGGCGGTATGAACACTGAAGCTTTCTTT CASSYGGMNTEAFF
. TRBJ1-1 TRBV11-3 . TGTGCCACTAAAGAGAGGGGGGCTGGTGTTGACACTGAAGCTTTCTTT CATKERGAGVDTEAFF
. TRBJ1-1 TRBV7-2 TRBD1 TGTGCCAGCAGCCAGACAGGGACTGAAGCTTTCTTT CASSQTGTEAFF
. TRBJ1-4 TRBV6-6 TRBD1 TGTGCCAGCAGTTACGGGACAGCCTCCGGAGAAAAACTGTTTTTT CASSYGTASGEKLFF
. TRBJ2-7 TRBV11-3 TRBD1 TGTGCCAGCAGCTTAACCCGGGACAGGGCGTACGAGCAGTACTTC CASSLTRDRAYEQYF
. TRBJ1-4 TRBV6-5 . TGTGCCAGCGGCCGTTCTGCGGAAAAACTGTTTTTT CASGRSAEKLFF
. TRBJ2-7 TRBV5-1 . TGCGCCAGCAGCTTGGGATCCAGCCTCCTTTCCTACGAGCAGTACTTC CASSLGSSLLSYEQYF
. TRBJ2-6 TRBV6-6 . TGTGCCAGCAAAGACAGTAACTCTGGGGCCAACGTCCTGACTTTC CASKDSNSGANVLTF
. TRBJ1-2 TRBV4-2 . TGTGCCAGCAGCCAAGAGGATCTCCTCACTCACGGCTCCTACACCTTC CASSQEDLLTHGSYTF
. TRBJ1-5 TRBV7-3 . TGTGCCAGCAGCCCCTCACTCTATAGCAATCAGCCCCAGCATTTT CASSPSLYSNQPQHF
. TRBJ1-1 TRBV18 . TGTGCCAGCTCACAGGCAGGGAACACTGAAGCTTTCTTT CASSQAGNTEAFF
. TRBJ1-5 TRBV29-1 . TGCAGCGGAGGGGAGAATAGCAATCAGCCCCAGCATTTT CSGGENSNQPQHF
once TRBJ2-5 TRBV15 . TGTGCCACCAGCAGAGATATCGGCGAGTGGGAGACCCAGTACTTC CATSRDIGEWETQYF
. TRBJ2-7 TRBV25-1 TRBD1 TGTGCCAGCAACCCCCGGGACAGGGGCTACGAGCAGTACTTC CASNPRDRGYEQYF
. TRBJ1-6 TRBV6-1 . TGTGCCAGCAGTGAAGAGGGTCAGGGAGGTAATTCACCCCTCCACTTT CASSEEGQGGNSPLHF
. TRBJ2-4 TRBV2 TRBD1 TGTGCCAGCAGTGAATTTGTGACAGGGGCGCACTTC CASSEFVTGAHF
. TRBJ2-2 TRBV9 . TGTGCCAGCAGCGTAAGAGCGGGGAACACCGGGGAGCTGTTTTTT CASSVRAGNTGELFF
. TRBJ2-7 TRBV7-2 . TGTGCCAGCAGCTTGGGGCAATACGAGCAGTACTTC CASSLGQYEQYF
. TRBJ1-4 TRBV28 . TGTGCCAGCGGATACCGGGGCCCGACCAGGGATGGGATTGAAAAACTGTTTTTT CASGYRGPTRDGIEKLFF
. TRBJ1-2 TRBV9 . TGTGCCAGCAGCCCGACCCGAGATGGCTACACCTTC CASSPTRDGYTF
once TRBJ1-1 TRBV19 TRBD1 TGTGCCAGTAGTCCCCGACAGGGGGCCATCAACACTGAAGCTTTCTTT CASSPRQGAINTEAFF
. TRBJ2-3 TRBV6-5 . TGTGCCAGCAGTTATGGATCAACTCACCGGGCAGATACGCAGTATTTT CASSYGSTHRADTQYF
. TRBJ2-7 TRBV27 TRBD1 TGTGCCAGCAGTCGGACAGGGGTGCTTTACGAGCAGTACTTC CASSRTGVLYEQYF
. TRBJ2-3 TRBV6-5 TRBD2 TGTGCCAGCAGTTTCGGGGGGAGGGGAGCAGATACGCAGTATTTT CASSFGGRGADTQYF
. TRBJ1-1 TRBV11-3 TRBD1 TGTGCCAGCAGGGTTGGACAGGGGCGAAACACTGAAGCTTTCTTT CASRVGQGRNTEAFF
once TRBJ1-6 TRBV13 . TGTGCCAGCCAAGCCCAGGGCTATAATTCACCCCTCCACTTT CASQAQGYNSPLHF
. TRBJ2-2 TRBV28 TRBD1 TGTGCCAGCAGGCCGACAGGGGCCTCCGGGGAGCTGTTTTTT CASRPTGASGELFF
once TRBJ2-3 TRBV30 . TGTGCCTGGAAGTCCCTCTTGGGCACAGATACGCAGTATTTT CAWKSLLGTDTQYF
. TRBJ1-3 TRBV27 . TGTGCCAGCAGTCTCGGGGGGGTCTCTGGAAACACCATATATTTT CASSLGGVSGNTIYF
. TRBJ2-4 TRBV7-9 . TGTGCCAGCAGCTTGGGGTCCAAAAACATTCAGTACTTC CASSLGSKNIQYF